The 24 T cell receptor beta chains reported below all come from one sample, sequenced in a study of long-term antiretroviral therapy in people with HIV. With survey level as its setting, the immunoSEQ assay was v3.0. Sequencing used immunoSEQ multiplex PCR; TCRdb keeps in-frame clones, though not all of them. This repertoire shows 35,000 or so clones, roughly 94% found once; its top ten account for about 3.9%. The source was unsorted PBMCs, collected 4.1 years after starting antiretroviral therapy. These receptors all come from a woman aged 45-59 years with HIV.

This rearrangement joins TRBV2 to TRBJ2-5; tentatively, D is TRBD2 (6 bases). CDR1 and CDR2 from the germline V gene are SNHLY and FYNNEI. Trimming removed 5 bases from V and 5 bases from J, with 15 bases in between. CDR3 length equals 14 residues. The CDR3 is CASSLLTGEETQYF. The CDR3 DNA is TGTGCCAGCAGTTTGCTGACGGGAGAGGAGACCCAGTACTTC. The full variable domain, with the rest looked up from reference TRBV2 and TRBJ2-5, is EPEVTQTPSHQVTQMGQEVILRCVPISNHLYFYWYRQILGQKVEFLVSFYNNEISEKSEIFDDQFSVERPDGSNFTLKIRSTKLEDSAMYFCASSLLTGEETQYFGPGTRLLVL.

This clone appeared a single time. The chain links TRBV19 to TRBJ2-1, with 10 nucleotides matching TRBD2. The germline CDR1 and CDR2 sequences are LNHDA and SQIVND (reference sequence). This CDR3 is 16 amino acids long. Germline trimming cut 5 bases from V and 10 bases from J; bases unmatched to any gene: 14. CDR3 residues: CASSPLAGVSREEQFF. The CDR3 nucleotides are TGTGCCAGTAGTCCCCTAGCGGGGGTCTCTCGGGAAGAGCAGTTCTTC.

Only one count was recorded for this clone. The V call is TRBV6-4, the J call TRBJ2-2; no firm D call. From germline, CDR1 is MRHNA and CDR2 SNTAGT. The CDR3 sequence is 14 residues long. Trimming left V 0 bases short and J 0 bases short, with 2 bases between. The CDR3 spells CASSDSSNTGELFF. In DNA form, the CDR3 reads TGTGCCAGCAGTGACTCCTCGAACACCGGGGAGCTGTTTTTT.

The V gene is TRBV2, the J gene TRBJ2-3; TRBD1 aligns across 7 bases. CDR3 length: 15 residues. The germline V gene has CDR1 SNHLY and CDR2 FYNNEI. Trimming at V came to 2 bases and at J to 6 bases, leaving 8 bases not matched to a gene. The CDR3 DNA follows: TGTGCCAGCAGTGAAAGAGGGACAGACACGGATACGCAGTATTTT. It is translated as CASSERGTDTDTQYF.

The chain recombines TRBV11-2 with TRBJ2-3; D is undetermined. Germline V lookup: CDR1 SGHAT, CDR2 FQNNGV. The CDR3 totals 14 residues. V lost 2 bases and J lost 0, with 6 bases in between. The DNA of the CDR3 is TGTGCCAGCAGCTTAAGTCCAAGCACAGATACGCAGTATTTT. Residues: CASSLSPSTDTQYF.

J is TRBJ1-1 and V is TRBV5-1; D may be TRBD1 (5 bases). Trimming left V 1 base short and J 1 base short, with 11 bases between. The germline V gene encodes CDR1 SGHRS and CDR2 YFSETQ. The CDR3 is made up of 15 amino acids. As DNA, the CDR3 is TGCGCCAGCAGCTTGCTGCAGGGAGGGAACACTGAAGCTTTCTTT. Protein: CASSLLQGGNTEAFF.

CDR3 DNA sequence: TGTGCCATCAGTACAACAGGGGGCGAAGGCTACACCTTC. It yields the protein CAISTTGGEGYTF. The chain couples TRBV10-3 to TRBJ1-2, with TRBD1 matching 9 bases. The CDR3 has 13 amino acids. V gave up 5 bases and J gave up 8 bases; unmatched junction bases: 6. CDR1 and CDR2 from the germline V gene are ENHRY and SYGVKD.

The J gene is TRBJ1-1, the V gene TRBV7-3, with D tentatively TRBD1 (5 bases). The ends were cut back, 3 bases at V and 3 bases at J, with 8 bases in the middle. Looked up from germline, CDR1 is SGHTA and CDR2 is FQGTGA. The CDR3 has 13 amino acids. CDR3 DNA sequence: TGTGCCAGCAGCTTTGGCAGGGACACTGAAGCTTTCTTT. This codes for CASSFGRDTEAFF. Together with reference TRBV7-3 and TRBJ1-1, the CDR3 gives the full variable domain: GAGVSQTPSNKVTEKGKYVELRCDPISGHTALYWYRQSLGQGPEFLIYFQGTGAADDSGLPNDRFFAVRPEGSVSTLKIQRTERGDSAVYLCASSFGRDTEAFFGQGTRLTVV.

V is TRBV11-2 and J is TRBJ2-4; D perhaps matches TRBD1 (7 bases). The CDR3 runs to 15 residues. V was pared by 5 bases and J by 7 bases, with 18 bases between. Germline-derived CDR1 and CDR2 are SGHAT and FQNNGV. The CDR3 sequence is CASSLQGGAGNIQYF. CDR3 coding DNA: TGTGCCAGCAGCCTGCAGGGGGGCGCCGGGAACATTCAGTACTTC.

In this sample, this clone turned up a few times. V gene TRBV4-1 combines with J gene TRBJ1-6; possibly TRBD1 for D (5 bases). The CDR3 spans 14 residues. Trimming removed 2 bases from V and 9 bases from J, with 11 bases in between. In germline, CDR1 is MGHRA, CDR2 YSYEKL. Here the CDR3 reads CASSQYGQGSPLHF. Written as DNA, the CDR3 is TGCGCCAGCAGCCAATACGGACAAGGTTCACCCCTCCACTTT.

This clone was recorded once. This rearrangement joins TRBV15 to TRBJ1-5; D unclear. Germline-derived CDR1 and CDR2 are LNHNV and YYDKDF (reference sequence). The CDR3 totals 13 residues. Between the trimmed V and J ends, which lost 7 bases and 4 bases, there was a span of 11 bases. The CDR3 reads CATTAQTNQPQHF. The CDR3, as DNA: TGTGCCACCACGGCACAGACAAATCAGCCCCAGCATTTT.

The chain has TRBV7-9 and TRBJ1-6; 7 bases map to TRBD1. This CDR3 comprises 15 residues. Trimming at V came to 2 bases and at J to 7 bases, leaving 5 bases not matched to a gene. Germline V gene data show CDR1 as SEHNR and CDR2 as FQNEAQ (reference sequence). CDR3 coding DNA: TGTGCCAGCAGCTTAAGGCAGGGGGGGAATTCACCCCTCCACTTT. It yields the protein CASSLRQGGNSPLHF.

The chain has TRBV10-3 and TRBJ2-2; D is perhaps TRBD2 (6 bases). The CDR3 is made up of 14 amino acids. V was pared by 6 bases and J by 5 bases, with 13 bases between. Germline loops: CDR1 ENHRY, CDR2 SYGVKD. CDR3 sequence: CAIRFGEDTGELFF. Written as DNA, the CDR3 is TGTGCCATCAGATTTGGGGAGGATACCGGGGAGCTGTTTTTT.

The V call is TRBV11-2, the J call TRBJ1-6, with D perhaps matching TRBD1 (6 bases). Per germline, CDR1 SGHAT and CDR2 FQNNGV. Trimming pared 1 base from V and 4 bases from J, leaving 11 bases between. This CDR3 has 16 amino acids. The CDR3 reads CASSLGGAQYNSPLHF. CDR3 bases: TGTGCCAGCAGCTTAGGGGGGGCCCAGTATAATTCACCCCTCCACTTT.

The CDR3: CAISQTQGLSGDTQYF. CDR3 sequence (DNA): TGTGCCATCAGCCAAACACAGGGCTTATCTGGAGATACGCAGTATTTT. This chain connects TRBV10-3 to TRBJ2-3; TRBD1 is a possible D gene (6 bases). The CDR3 runs 16 residues. The V and J ends lost 6 bases and 5 bases respectively, with 21 bases between them. Germline loops: CDR1 ENHRY, CDR2 SYGVKD.

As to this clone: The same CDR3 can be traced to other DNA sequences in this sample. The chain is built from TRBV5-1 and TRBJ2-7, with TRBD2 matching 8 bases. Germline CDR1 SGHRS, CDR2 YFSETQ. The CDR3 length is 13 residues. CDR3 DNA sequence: TGCGCTCCATGGCAGCGGGGGAGCTATGAGCAGTACTTC. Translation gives CAPWQRGSYEQYF.

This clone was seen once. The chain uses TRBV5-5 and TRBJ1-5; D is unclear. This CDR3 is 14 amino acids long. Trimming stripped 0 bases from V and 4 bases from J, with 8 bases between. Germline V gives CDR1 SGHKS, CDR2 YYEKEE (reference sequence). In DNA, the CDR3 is TGTGCCAGCAGCTTGGTATCGGGAAATCAGCCCCAGCATTTT. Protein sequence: CASSLVSGNQPQHF.

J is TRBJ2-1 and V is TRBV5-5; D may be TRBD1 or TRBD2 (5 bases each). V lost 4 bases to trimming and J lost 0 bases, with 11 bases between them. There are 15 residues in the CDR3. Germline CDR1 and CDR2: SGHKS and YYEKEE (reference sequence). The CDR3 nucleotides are TGTGCCAGCAGCGAGGGACCTCGCTCCTACAATGAGCAGTTCTTC. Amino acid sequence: CASSEGPRSYNEQFF.

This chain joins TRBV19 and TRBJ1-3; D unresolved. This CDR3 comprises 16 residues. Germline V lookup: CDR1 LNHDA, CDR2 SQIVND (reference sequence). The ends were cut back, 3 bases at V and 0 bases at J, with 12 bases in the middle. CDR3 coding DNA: TGTGCCAGTAGTATTTCCCTCCTAGGCTCTGGAAACACCATATATTTT. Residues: CASSISLLGSGNTIYF.

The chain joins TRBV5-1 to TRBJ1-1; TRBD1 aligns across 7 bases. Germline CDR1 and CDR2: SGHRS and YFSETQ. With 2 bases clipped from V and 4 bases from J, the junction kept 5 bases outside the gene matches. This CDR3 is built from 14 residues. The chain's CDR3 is CASSFDRVSTEAFF. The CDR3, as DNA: TGCGCCAGCAGCTTCGACAGGGTAAGCACTGAAGCTTTCTTT.

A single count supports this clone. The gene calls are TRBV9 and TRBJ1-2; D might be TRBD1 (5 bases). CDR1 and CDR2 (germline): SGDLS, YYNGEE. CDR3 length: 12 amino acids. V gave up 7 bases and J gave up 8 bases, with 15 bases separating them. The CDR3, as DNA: TGTGCCAGCGGGACGGTCGGAATGGGCTACACCTTC. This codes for CASGTVGMGYTF.

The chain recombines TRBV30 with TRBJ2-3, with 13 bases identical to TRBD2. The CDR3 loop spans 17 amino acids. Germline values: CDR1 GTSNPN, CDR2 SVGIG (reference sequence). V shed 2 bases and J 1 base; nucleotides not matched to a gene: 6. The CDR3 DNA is TGTGCCTGGAGTCCAGGGACTAGCGGGGACCGCACAGATACGCAGTATTTT. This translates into CAWSPGTSGDRTDTQYF.

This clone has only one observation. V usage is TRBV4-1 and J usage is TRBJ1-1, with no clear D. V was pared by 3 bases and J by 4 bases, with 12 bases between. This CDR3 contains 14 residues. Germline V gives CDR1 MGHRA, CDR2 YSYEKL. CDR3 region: CASSQVSWGTEAFF. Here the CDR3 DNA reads TGCGCCAGCAGCCAGGTAAGCTGGGGCACTGAAGCTTTCTTT.

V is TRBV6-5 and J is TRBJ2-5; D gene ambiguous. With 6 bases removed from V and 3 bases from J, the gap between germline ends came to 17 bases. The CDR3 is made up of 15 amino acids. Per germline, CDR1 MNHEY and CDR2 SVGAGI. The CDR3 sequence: CASSPKGVQEETQYF. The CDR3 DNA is TGTGCCAGCAGCCCTAAAGGTGTCCAGGAAGAGACCCAGTACTTC.